This TCR beta chain was recorded in a study of shared clonotypes between healthy human individuals. For each subset, genomic DNA was distributed in equal portions over several immunoSEQ plates. The repertoire was sequenced with immunoSEQ multiplex PCR; TCRdb's copy has only in-frame clones and lacks some. Counted here are a few hundred thousand clones, roughly 79% occurring once; the ten biggest clones make up about 12%. A note on this clone: What it binds is unknown.

Study results and caveats: Sampling covered blood only; tissue repertoires likely differ.

Trimming removed 4 bases from V and 0 bases from J; junction bases left unmatched: 8. The CDR3 sequence is 19 residues long. The germline V gene has CDR1 SGHRS and CDR2 YFSETQ. The genes are TRBV5-1 and TRBJ2-1; 15 nucleotides line up with TRBD2. The sequence came from a woman aged 40 to 50 in good health. Some clones in this sample may be carry-over from other donors' samples. Specimen: PBMCs. CDR3: CASSPGLAGGISSYNEQFF. The CDR3 nucleotides read TGCGCCAGCAGCCCGGGACTAGCGGGAGGCATTAGCTCCTACAATGAGCAGTTCTTC.